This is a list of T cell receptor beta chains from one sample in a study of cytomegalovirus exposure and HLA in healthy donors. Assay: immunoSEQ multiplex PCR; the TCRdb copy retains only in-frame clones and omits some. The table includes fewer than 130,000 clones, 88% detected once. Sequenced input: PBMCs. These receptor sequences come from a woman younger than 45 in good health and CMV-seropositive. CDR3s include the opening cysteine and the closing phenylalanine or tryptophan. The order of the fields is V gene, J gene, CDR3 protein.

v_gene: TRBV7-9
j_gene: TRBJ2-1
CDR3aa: CASSSRTSGSSGEQFF

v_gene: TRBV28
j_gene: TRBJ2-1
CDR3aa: CASNLESQQFF

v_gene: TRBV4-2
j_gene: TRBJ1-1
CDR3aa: CASSQGDRGPAEAFF

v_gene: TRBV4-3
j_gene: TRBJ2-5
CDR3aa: CATKKGFQETQYF

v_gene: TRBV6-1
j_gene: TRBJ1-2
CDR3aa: CASSEVEYGYTF

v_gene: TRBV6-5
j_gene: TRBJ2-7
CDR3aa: CASSRDRVEQYF

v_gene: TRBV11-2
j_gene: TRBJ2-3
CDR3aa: CASSLTGNTDTQYF

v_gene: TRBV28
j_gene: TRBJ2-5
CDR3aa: CAIGAGRETQYF

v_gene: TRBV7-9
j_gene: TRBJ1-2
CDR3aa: CASSPGTGGWYGYTF

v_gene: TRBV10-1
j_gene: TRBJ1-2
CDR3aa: CASSESSYGYTF

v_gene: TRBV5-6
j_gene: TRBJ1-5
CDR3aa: CASSLGTGEGQPQHF

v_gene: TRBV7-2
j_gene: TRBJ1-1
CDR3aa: CASSLLPRREFGGSTEAFF

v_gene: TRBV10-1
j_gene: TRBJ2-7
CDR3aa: CANLEGRKGEQYF

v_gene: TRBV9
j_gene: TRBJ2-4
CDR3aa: CASSVDPGGARNIQYF

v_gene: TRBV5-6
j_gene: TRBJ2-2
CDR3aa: CASSPLSTSANTGELFF

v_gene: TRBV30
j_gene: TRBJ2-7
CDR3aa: CAWLQGQGYEQYF

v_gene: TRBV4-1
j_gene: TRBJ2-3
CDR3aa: CASSPPYRADTQYF

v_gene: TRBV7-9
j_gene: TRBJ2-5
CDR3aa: CASRPTGAETQYF

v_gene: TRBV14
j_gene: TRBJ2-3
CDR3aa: CASSQGRHTDTQYF

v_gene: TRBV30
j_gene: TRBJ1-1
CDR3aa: CAGQGNTEAFF

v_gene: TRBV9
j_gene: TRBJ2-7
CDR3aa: CASSVDGSSEQYF

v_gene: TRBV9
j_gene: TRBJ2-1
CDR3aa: CASTRSGQGGNEQFF

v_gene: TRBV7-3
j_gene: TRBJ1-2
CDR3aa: CASSRDSQGGYTF

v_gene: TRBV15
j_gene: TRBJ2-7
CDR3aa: CATSSLRGSYEQYF

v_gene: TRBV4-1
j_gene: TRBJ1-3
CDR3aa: CASSLLPEGDPGNTIYF

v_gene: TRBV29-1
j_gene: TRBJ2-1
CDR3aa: CSAWGEAYNEQFF

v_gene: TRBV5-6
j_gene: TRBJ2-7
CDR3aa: CASSRGQGENEQYF

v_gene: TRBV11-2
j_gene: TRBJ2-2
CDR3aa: CASSLSPGTGELFF

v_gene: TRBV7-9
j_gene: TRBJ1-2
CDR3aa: CASSLGGYTF

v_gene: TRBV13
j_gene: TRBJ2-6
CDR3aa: CASSLGAEPEVLTF

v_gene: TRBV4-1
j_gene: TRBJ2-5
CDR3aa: CASSQVLKGGETQYF

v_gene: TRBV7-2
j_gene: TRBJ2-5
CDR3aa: CASANRGLATETQYF

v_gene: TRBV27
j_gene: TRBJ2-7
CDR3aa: CASSPQGYEQYF

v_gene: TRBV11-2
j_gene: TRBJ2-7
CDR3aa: CASARTSGTTYEQYF

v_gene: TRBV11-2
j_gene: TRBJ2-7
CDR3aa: CASTLGGTSLYEQYF

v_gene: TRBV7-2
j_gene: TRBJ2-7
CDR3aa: CASSSRTGGSPYISEQYF

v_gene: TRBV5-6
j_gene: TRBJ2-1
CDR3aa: CASKLAGGPYNEQFF